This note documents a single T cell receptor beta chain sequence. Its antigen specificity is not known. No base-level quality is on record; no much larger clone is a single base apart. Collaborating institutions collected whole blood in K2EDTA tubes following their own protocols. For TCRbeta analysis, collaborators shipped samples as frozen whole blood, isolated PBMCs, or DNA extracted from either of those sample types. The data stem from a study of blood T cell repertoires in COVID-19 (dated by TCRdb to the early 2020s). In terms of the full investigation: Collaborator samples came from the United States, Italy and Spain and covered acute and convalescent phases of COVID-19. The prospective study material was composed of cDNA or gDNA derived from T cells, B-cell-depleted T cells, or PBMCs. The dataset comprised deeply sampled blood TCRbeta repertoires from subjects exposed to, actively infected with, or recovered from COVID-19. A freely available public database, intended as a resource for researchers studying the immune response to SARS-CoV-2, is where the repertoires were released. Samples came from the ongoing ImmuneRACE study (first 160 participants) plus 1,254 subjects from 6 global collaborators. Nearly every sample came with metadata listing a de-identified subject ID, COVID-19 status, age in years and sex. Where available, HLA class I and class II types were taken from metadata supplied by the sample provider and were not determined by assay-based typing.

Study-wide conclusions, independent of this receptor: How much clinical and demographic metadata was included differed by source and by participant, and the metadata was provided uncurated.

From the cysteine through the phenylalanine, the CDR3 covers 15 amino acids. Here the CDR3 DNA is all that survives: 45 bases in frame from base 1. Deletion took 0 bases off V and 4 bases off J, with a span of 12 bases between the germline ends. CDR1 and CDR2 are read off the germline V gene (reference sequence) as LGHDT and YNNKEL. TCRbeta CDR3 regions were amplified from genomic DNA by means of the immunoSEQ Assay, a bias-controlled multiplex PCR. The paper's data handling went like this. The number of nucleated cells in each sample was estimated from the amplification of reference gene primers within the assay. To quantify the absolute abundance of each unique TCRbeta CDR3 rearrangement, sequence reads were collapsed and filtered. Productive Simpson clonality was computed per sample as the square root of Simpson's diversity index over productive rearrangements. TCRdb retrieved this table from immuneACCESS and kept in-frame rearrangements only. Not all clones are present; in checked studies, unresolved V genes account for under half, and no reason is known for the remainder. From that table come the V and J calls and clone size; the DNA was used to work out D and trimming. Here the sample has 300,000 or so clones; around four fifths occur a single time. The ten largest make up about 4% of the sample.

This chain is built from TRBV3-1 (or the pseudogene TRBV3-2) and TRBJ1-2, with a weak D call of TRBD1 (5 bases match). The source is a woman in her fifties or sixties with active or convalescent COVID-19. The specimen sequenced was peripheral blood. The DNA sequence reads TGTGCCAGCAGCCAAGAGGGGGGAAGCTTCTATGGCTACACCTTC. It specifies CASSQEGGSFYGYTF.